Reported below is one T cell receptor beta chain. No cognate antigen has been identified for it. Per-base qualities were not stored, and no clone one base away is much larger. The sample originates from a study of patients and donors after allogeneic stem cell transplantation (dated by TCRdb to 2018 to 2020). The library came from RT-PCR. TCRdb lists the instrument as NextSeq 550. TCRdb passed the public sequencing reads through fastp at Q25 and MiXCR, retaining productive beta sequences. Every entry covers one CDR3 protein and lists the most common genes and DNA from its rows. Counted in this sample were 150,000 to 200,000 distinct CDR3 sequences; about 24% of them appeared once. Of the sample, about 24% is held by the ten largest clones. From its cysteine to its phenylalanine, the CDR3 spans 14 amino acids. CDR3 DNA only is kept here, 42 bases in frame from base 1. CDR1 and CDR2, looked up from the germline V gene (reference sequence), are DFQATT and SNEGSKA. The junction shows trimming of 7 bases on V and 5 bases on J, plus 18 bases between the germline ends.

Sequencing was done on a sample of blood, either unsorted or a sorted T cell fraction (not recorded which). The chain employs TRBV20-1 and TRBJ2-1; the D gene is perhaps TRBD2, on 6 matching bases. The receptor's source is a human donor who was either an allogeneic HSCT recipient or a stem cell or donor lymphocyte infusion donor (not recorded which). It is not recorded whose cells these are; they may come from a transplant donor. The CDR3 protein sequence reads: CSVARLARNNEQFF. The sequenced DNA is TGCAGTGTAGCACGGCTAGCGAGAAACAATGAGCAGTTCTTC.